Listed below are T cell receptor beta chains from one sample, sequenced in a study of blood T cell repertoires in COVID-19. Libraries were prepared by immunoSEQ multiplex PCR; TCRdb keeps only in-frame clonotypes and omits some of them. This table has around 40,000 clones, about 86% appearing once. The sample taken for sequencing was peripheral blood. Source of these receptors: a middle-aged man with COVID-19, enrolled during active disease. The CDR3 runs from the conserved cysteine through the conserved F or W. Fields, in order: CDR3 protein, clone size, J gene, V gene. The listing skips clone size in some rows; elsewhere it reads once, few, many or a size class.

cdr3_aa: CASTPGDSYEQYF
clone_size: .
j_call: TRBJ2-7
v_call: TRBV6-5

cdr3_aa: CASSSGLAGGTGELFF
clone_size: .
j_call: TRBJ2-2
v_call: TRBV2

cdr3_aa: CASSHGQATDTQYF
clone_size: few
j_call: TRBJ2-3
v_call: TRBV6-2/TRBV6-3

cdr3_aa: CASSPPSTRANEKLFF
clone_size: .
j_call: TRBJ1-4
v_call: TRBV18

cdr3_aa: CASPDRGESRNTEAFF
clone_size: .
j_call: TRBJ1-1
v_call: TRBV6-4

cdr3_aa: CASSSVQGRQTQYF
clone_size: .
j_call: TRBJ2-5
v_call: TRBV11-2

cdr3_aa: CASSLGTMRTDTQYF
clone_size: .
j_call: TRBJ2-3
v_call: TRBV5-1

cdr3_aa: CASGGGAGGNEQFF
clone_size: .
j_call: TRBJ2-1
v_call: TRBV11-3

cdr3_aa: CASSSQGWSYEQYF
clone_size: .
j_call: TRBJ2-7
v_call: TRBV21-1

cdr3_aa: CASSESQGIGDTIYF
clone_size: .
j_call: TRBJ1-3
v_call: TRBV2

cdr3_aa: CASTQIAGAVSGELFF
clone_size: .
j_call: TRBJ2-2
v_call: TRBV5-1

cdr3_aa: CASSRGPGTGSYEQYF
clone_size: .
j_call: TRBJ2-7
v_call: TRBV6-2/TRBV6-3

cdr3_aa: CALNAYTF
clone_size: .
j_call: TRBJ1-2
v_call: TRBV11-3

cdr3_aa: CASSPRGSGRALYEQYF
clone_size: .
j_call: TRBJ2-7
v_call: TRBV13

cdr3_aa: CASSQGDRVAQPQHF
clone_size: few
j_call: TRBJ1-5
v_call: TRBV16

cdr3_aa: CASSGQSSYNEQFF
clone_size: .
j_call: TRBJ2-1
v_call: TRBV27

cdr3_aa: CAKIELFNLYEQYF
clone_size: .
j_call: TRBJ2-7
v_call: TRBV10-1

cdr3_aa: CASSHEALTIYF
clone_size: .
j_call: TRBJ1-3
v_call: TRBV11-2

cdr3_aa: CASSQGDLAGEFYNEQFF
clone_size: .
j_call: TRBJ2-1
v_call: TRBV3-1/TRBV3-2

cdr3_aa: CASSFGLVQEDTQYF
clone_size: .
j_call: TRBJ2-3
v_call: TRBV10-1

cdr3_aa: CASSTRGVYEQYF
clone_size: .
j_call: TRBJ2-7
v_call: TRBV19

cdr3_aa: CASSRLAGVGEQYF
clone_size: .
j_call: TRBJ2-7
v_call: TRBV11-3

cdr3_aa: CASSVNWGLETQYF
clone_size: few
j_call: TRBJ2-5
v_call: TRBV9

cdr3_aa: CASSLEGGVNTGELFF
clone_size: .
j_call: TRBJ2-2
v_call: TRBV5-1

cdr3_aa: CASRSGTGDTFGYTF
clone_size: .
j_call: TRBJ1-2
v_call: TRBV2

cdr3_aa: CASSYAASGRSDTQYF
clone_size: .
j_call: TRBJ2-3
v_call: TRBV6-6

cdr3_aa: CASSLVGGGEQFF
clone_size: .
j_call: TRBJ2-1
v_call: TRBV5-4

cdr3_aa: CASSGRQGSNEQFF
clone_size: .
j_call: TRBJ2-1
v_call: TRBV19

cdr3_aa: CASNRGVNQPQHF
clone_size: .
j_call: TRBJ1-5
v_call: TRBV7-9

cdr3_aa: CASSVTGNSNQPQHF
clone_size: once
j_call: TRBJ1-5
v_call: TRBV19

cdr3_aa: CAISKAGTGSYEQYF
clone_size: .
j_call: TRBJ2-7
v_call: TRBV10-3

cdr3_aa: CASSQGGGGYTF
clone_size: .
j_call: TRBJ1-2
v_call: TRBV3-1/TRBV3-2

cdr3_aa: CASSDVAGAYNEQFF
clone_size: .
j_call: TRBJ2-1
v_call: TRBV2

cdr3_aa: CASNLAGRTPGDTQYF
clone_size: .
j_call: TRBJ2-3
v_call: TRBV5-8

cdr3_aa: CASSPDREGEQFF
clone_size: .
j_call: TRBJ2-1
v_call: TRBV10-1

cdr3_aa: CASSSPYQPQHF
clone_size: .
j_call: TRBJ1-5
v_call: TRBV28

cdr3_aa: CSARRGTSGEETQYF
clone_size: .
j_call: TRBJ2-5
v_call: TRBV29-1

cdr3_aa: CASSQVAVGGNTIYF
clone_size: .
j_call: TRBJ1-3
v_call: TRBV3-1/TRBV3-2

cdr3_aa: CASSPLPKETQYF
clone_size: .
j_call: TRBJ2-5
v_call: TRBV18

cdr3_aa: CAWNGGGKREKLFF
clone_size: .
j_call: TRBJ1-4
v_call: TRBV30

cdr3_aa: CASSIKGQRQETQYF
clone_size: .
j_call: TRBJ2-5
v_call: TRBV19

cdr3_aa: CASGLAANTGELFF
clone_size: once
j_call: TRBJ2-2
v_call: TRBV9

cdr3_aa: CASSPTGPETQYF
clone_size: .
j_call: TRBJ2-5
v_call: TRBV18

cdr3_aa: CASGGQGLRVGYTF
clone_size: few
j_call: TRBJ1-2
v_call: TRBV19

cdr3_aa: CASSAQGRQPVLSGNTIYF
clone_size: .
j_call: TRBJ1-3
v_call: TRBV6-1

cdr3_aa: CAWSVGASYGYTF
clone_size: .
j_call: TRBJ1-2
v_call: TRBV30

cdr3_aa: CASSQGLALYNEQFF
clone_size: few
j_call: TRBJ2-1
v_call: TRBV3-1/TRBV3-2

cdr3_aa: CASSPAGTLRGGYTF
clone_size: .
j_call: TRBJ1-2
v_call: TRBV19

cdr3_aa: CASRGGAYYGYTF
clone_size: .
j_call: TRBJ1-2
v_call: TRBV12-3/TRBV12-4

cdr3_aa: CASSVVPVGDYSSGELFF
clone_size: .
j_call: TRBJ2-2
v_call: TRBV9

cdr3_aa: CASSRPQGGITDTQYF
clone_size: .
j_call: TRBJ2-3
v_call: TRBV5-1

cdr3_aa: CASSQQGVQMHYGYTF
clone_size: .
j_call: TRBJ1-2
v_call: TRBV5-4

cdr3_aa: CASSLSSTLAGAPHPGELFF
clone_size: .
j_call: TRBJ2-2
v_call: TRBV11-3

cdr3_aa: CASSQGSGSSYNEQFF
clone_size: .
j_call: TRBJ2-1
v_call: TRBV4-2

cdr3_aa: CASRATVAGEGGEQFF
clone_size: once
j_call: TRBJ2-1
v_call: TRBV4-1

cdr3_aa: CAFRQGNHEQYF
clone_size: .
j_call: TRBJ2-7
v_call: TRBV30

cdr3_aa: CASRTDRVNTEAFF
clone_size: .
j_call: TRBJ1-1
v_call: TRBV5-1

cdr3_aa: CSGGGGANVLTF
clone_size: .
j_call: TRBJ2-6
v_call: TRBV29-1

cdr3_aa: CASSPGTGGGYNSPLHF
clone_size: .
j_call: TRBJ1-6
v_call: TRBV2